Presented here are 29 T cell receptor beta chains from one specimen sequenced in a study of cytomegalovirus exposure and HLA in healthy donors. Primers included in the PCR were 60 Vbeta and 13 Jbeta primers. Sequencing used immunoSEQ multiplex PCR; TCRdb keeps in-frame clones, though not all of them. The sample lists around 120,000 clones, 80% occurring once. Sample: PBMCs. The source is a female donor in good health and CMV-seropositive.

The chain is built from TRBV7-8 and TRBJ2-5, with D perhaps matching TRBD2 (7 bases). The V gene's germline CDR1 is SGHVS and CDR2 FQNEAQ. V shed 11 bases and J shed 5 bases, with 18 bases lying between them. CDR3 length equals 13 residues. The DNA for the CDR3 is TGTGCCGGGGGAGGGGGGCGAGGCGAGACCCAGTACTTC. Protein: CAGGGGRGETQYF.

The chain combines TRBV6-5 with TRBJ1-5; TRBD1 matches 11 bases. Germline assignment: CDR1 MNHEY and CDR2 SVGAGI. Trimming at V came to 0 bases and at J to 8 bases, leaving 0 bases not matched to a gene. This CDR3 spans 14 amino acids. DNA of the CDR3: TGTGCCAGCAGTTACTCGGGACAGGGGGAGCCCCAGCATTTT. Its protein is CASSYSGQGEPQHF.

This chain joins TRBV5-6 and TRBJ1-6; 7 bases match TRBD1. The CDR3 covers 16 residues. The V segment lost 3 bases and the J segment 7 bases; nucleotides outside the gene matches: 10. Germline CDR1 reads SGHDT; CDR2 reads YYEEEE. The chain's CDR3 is CASSSRQGSRNSPLHF. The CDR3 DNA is TGTGCCAGCAGCTCCAGACAGGGATCGAGGAATTCACCCCTCCACTTT.

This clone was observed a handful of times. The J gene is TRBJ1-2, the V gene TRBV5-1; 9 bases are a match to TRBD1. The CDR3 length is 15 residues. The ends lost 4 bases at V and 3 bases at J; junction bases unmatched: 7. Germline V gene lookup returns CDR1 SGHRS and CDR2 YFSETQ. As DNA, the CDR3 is TGCGCCAGCAGCGTGAGGACAGGGGATCACTATGGCTACACCTTC. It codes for CASSVRTGDHYGYTF.

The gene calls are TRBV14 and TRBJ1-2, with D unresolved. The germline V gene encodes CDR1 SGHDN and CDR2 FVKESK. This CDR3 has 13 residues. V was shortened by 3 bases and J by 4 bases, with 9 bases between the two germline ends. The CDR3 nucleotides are TGTGCCAGCAGCCACTCCCCCTCCTATGGCTACACCTTC. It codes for CASSHSPSYGYTF.

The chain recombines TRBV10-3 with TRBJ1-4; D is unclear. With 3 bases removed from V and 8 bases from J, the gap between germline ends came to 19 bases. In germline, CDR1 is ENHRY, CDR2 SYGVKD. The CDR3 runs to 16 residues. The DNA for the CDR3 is TGTGCCATCAGTGAAGTTACGGGATTACGGAAGGAAAAACTGTTTTTT. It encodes CAISEVTGLRKEKLFF.

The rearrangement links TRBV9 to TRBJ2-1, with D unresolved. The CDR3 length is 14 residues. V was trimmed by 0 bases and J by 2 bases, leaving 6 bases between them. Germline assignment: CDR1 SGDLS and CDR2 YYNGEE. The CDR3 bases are TGTGCCAGCAGCGTAGACGGAGCCTACAATGAGCAGTTCTTC. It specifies CASSVDGAYNEQFF.

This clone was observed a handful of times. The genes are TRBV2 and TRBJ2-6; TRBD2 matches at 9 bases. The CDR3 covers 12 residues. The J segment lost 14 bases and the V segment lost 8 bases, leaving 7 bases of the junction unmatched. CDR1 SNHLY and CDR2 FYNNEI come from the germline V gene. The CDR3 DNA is TGTGCCAGCGGGGGTAGCGGGGGTTTCCTGACTTTC. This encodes CASGGSGGFLTF.

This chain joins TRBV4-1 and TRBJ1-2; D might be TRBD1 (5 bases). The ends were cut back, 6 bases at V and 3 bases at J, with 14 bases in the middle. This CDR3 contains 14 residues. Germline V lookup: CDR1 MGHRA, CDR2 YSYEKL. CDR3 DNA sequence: TGCGCCAGCAGTAGGGCCAGGGTAGACTATGGCTACACCTTC. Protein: CASSRARVDYGYTF.

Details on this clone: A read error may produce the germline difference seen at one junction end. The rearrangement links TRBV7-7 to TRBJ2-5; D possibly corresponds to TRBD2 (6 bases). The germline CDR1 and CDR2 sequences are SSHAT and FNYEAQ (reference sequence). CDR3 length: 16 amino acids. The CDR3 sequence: CASSLGPRGSGETQYF. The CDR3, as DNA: TGTGCTAGCAGCTTAGGGCCCCGGGGGAGTGGGGAGACCCAGTACTTC.

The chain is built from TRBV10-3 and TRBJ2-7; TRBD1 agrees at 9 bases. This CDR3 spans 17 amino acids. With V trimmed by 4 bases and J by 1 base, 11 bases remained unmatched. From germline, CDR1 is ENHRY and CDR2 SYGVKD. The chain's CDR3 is CAISADFGTGYSYEQYF. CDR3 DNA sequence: TGTGCCATCAGTGCCGACTTCGGGACAGGGTATTCCTACGAGCAGTACTTC.

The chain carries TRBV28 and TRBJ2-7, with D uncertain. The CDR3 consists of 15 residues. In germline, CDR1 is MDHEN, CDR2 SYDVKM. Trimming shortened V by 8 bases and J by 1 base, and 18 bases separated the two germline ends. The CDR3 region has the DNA TGTGCCAGCGGATCTCGGTCGGCAGGATCCTACGAGCAGTACTTC. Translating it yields CASGSRSAGSYEQYF.

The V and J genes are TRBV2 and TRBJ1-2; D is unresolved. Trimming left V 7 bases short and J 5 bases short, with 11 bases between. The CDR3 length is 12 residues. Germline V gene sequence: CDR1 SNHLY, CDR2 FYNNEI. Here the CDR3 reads CASIKGAYGYTF. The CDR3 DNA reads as TGTGCCAGCATCAAGGGAGCTTATGGCTACACCTTC.

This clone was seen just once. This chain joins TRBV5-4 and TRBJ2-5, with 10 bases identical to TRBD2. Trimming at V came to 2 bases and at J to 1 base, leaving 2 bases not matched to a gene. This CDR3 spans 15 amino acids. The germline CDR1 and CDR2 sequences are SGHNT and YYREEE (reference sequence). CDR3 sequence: CASSFTSGVQETQYF. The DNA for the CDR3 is TGTGCCAGCAGCTTTACTAGCGGGGTCCAAGAGACCCAGTACTTC.

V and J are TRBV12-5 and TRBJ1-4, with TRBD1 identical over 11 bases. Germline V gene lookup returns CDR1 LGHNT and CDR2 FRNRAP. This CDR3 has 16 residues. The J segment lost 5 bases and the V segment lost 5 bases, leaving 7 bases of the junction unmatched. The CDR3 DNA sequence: TGTGCTAGTGGTCCAGGGGACAGGGGGTCGAATGAAAAACTGTTTTTT. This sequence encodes CASGPGDRGSNEKLFF.

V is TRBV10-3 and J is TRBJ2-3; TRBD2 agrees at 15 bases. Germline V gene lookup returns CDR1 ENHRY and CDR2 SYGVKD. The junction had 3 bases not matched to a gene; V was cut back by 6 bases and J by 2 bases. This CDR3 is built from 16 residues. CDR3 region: CAISGTSGGLTDTQYF. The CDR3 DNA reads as TGTGCCATCAGCGGGACTAGCGGGGGGCTCACAGATACGCAGTATTTT.

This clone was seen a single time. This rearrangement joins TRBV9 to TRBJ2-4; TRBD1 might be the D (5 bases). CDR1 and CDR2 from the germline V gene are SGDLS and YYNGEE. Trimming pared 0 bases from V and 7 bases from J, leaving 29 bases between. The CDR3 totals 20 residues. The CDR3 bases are TGTGCCAGCAGCGTAGAGAGTACAAGGACAATCGTCGAAATAAGGAACATTCAGTACTTC. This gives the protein CASSVESTRTIVEIRNIQYF.

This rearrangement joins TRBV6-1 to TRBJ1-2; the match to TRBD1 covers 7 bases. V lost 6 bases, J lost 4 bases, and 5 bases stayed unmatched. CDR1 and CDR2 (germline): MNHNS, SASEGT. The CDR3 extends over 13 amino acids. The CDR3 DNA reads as TGTGCCAGCAGGTCCGGGACAGCCTATGGCTACACCTTC. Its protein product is CASRSGTAYGYTF.

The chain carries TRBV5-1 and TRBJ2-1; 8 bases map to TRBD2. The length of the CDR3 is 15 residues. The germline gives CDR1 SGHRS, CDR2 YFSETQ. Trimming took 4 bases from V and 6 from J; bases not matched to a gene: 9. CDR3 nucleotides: TGCGCCAGCAGCCCTATAGCGGGGTTCCTCAATGAGCAGTTCTTC. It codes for CASSPIAGFLNEQFF.

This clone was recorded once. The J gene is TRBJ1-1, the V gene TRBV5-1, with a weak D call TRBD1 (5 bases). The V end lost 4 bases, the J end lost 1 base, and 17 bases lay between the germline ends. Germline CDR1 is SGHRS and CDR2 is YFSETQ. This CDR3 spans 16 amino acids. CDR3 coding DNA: TGCGCCAGCAGCCGACAATCACAGGAAAGGAACACTGAAGCTTTCTTT. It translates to CASSRQSQERNTEAFF.

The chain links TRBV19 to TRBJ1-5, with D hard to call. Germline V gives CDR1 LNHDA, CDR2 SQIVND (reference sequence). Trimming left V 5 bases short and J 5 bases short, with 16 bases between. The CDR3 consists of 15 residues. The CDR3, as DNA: TGTGCCAGTAGTCCCCTAGGAGGTGGTTATCAGCCCCAGCATTTT. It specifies CASSPLGGGYQPQHF. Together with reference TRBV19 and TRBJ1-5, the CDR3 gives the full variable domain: DGGITQSPKYLFRKEGQNVTLSCEQNLNHDAMYWYRQDPGQGLRLIYYSQIVNDFQKGDIAEGYSVSREKKESFPLTVTSAQKNPTAFYLCASSPLGGGYQPQHFGDGTRLSIL.

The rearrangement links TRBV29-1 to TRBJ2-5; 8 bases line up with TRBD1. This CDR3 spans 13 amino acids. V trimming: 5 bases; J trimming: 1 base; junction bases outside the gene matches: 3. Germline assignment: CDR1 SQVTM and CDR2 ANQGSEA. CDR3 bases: TGCAGCGTTAACAGGGGGTTCCAAGAGACCCAGTACTTC. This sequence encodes CSVNRGFQETQYF. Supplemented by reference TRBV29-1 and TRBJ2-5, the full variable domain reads SAVISQKPSRDICQRGTSLTIQCQVDSQVTMMFWYRQQPGQSLTLIATANQGSEATYESGFVIDKFPISRPNLTFSTLTVSNMSPEDSSIYLCSVNRGFQETQYFGPGTRLLVL.

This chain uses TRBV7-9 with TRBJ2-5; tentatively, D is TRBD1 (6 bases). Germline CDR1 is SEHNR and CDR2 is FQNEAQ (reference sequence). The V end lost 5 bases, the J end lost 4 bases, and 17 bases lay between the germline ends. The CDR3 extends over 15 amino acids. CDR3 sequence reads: CASSMGAGSGETQYF. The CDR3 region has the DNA TGTGCCAGCAGCATGGGGGCAGGGTCCGGAGAGACCCAGTACTTC.

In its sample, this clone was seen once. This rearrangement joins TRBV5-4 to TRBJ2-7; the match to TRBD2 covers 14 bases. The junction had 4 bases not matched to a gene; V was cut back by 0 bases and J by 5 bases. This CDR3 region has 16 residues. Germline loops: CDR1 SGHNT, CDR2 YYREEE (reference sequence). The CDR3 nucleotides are TGTGCCAGCAGCTTGGAAGGACTAGCGGGGGGCCACGAGCAGTACTTC. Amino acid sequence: CASSLEGLAGGHEQYF.

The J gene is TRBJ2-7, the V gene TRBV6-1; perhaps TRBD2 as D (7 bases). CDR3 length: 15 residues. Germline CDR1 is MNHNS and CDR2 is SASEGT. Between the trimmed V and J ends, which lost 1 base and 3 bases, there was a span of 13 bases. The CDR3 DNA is TGTGCCAGCAGTGAAGTGGGGGGGCTGAGCTACGAGCAGTACTTC. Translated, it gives CASSEVGGLSYEQYF.

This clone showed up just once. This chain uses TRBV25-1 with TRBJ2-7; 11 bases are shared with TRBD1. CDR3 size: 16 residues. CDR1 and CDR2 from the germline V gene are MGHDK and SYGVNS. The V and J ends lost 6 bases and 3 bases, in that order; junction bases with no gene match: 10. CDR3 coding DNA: TGTGCCAGCAGACCTAACCGGGACAGGGGGAACTACGAGCAGTACTTC. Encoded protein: CASRPNRDRGNYEQYF.

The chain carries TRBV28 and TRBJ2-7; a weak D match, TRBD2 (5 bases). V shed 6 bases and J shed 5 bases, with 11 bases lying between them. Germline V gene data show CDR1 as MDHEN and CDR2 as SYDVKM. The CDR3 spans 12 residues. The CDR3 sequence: CASRGALNEQYF. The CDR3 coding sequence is TGTGCCAGCAGGGGAGCGCTCAACGAGCAGTACTTC.

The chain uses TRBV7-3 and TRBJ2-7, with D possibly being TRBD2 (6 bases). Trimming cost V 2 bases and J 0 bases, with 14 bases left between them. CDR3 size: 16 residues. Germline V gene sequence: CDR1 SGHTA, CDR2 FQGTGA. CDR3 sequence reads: CASSLGEDGSSYEQYF. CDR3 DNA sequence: TGTGCCAGCAGCTTAGGGGAGGACGGTAGCTCCTACGAGCAGTACTTC.

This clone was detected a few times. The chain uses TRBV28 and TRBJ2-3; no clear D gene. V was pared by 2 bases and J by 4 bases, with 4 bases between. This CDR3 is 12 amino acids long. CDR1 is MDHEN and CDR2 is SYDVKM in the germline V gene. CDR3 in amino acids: CASSLSADTQYF. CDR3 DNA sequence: TGTGCCAGCAGTTTAAGCGCAGATACGCAGTATTTT.